The sequence of this T cell receptor (beta chain) was determined in a study of T-cell reconstitution after alpha-beta-depleted transplantation in children (TCRdb year 2016). Turning to the overall study: Using TCR repertoire profiling, the study quantitatively followed how T-cell immune reconstitution unfolded in children after TCRalphabeta/CD19-depleted allogeneic hematopoietic cell transplantation.

This clonotype occurred many times. Its antigen target is currently unknown. The input lacks base qualities; no much larger clone sits a single base away. Spanning cysteine to phenylalanine, the CDR3 consists of 12 amino acids. CDR3 DNA is the only sequence kept; it has 36 bases, read in frame from the first base. V is pared back by 5 bases and J by 2 bases, with 7 bases lying between the germline termini. According to the germline V gene, CDR1 reads SGHAT and CDR2 reads FQNNGV. The library was obtained by PCR. Sequencing used an Illumina HiSeq 2500. Molecular barcoding was employed in the preparation of TCR libraries, with unique molecular identifiers being used to normalize TCRbeta repertoire quantification. TCRdb trimmed the raw reads at Q25, called clones with MiXCR and kept productive beta chains. Rows are unified per CDR3 protein, each entry keeping the most common DNA and genes. In all, the sample holds roughly 200,000 distinct CDR3 sequences, and around 6.8% of those were seen once. The ten largest clones capture about 2.9% of the sample.

The TCR sequence derives from a human donor who donated a stem cell graft to a child with Wiskott-Aldrich syndrome. The sample in question was PBMCs from the stem cell graft donor, obtained from the stem cell graft. The chain employs TRBV11-2 and TRBJ2-7; a confident D gene designation cannot be given. The DNA is as follows: TGTGCCAGCAGCCCCGACGCCTACGAGCAGTACTTC. Its protein product is CASSPDAYEQYF. The CDR3 plus the reference TRBV11-2 and TRBJ2-7 genes for the other parts give the full variable domain: EAGVAQSPRYKIIEKRQSVAFWCNPISGHATLYWYQQILGQGPKLLIQFQNNGVVDDSQLPKDRFSAERLKGVDSTLKIQPAKLEDSAVYLCASSPDAYEQYFGPGTRLTVT.